Detailed here is one TCR beta chain. It may be a read error: a sequence one base away is much more abundant. The investigators amplified TCR beta CDR3 regions from RNA transcripts. The HTBI primer set served for first-round RT-PCR of the TCR CDR3. TCRdb re-called the multiplex PCR reads with MiXCR, one entry per CDR3 protein. The sample carries around 690,000 distinct CDR3 sequences, around 16% recorded once. The data derive from a study of T cells in Graves' hyperthyroidism and ophthalmopathy. CDR3 length: 16 amino acids. Germline-derived CDR1 and CDR2 are SQVTM and ANQGSEA. This sequence joins TRBV29-1 and TRBJ1-1; 7 bases are a match to TRBD1. This TCR derives from a man in his fifties or sixties with Graves' hyperthyroidism. Sequencing input: blood. DNA for the CDR3: TGCAGCGTTTTTTCTCAGGGGGAACTAATGAACACTAAAGCTTTCTTT. The encoded protein is CSVFSQGELMNTKAFF. Using reference TRBV29-1 and TRBJ1-1 for the parts outside the CDR3, the full variable domain is SAVISQKPSRDICQRGTSLTIQCQVDSQVTMMFWYRQQPGQSLTLIATANQGSEATYESGFVIDKFPISRPNLTFSTLTVSNMSPEDSSIYLCSVFSQGELMNTKAFFGQGTRLTVV.